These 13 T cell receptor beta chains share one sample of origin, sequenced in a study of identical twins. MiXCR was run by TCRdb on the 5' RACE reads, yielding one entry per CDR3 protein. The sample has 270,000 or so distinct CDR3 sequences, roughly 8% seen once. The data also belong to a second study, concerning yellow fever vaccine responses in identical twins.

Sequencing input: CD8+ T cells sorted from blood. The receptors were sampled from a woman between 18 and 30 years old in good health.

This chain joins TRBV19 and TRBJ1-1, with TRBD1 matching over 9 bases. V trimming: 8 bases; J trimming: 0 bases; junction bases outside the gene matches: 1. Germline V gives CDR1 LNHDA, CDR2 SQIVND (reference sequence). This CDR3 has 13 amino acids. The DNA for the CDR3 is TGTGCCAGTGGGACAGGGTTGAACACTGAAGCTTTCTTT. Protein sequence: CASGTGLNTEAFF.

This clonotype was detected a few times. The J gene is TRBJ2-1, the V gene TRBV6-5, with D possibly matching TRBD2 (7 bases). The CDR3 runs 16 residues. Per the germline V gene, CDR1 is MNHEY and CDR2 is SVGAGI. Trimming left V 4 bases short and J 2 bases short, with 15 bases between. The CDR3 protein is CASSLRGGGPYNEQFF. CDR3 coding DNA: TGTGCCAGCAGTTTACGTGGCGGGGGCCCCTACAATGAGCAGTTCTTC.

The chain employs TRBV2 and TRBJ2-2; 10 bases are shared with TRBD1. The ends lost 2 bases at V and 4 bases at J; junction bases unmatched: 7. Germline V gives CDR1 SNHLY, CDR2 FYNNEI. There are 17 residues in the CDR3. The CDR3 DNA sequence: TGTGCCAGCAGTGAATCCAGGACAGGGGGTGGCACCGGGGAGCTGTTTTTT. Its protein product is CASSESRTGGGTGELFF.

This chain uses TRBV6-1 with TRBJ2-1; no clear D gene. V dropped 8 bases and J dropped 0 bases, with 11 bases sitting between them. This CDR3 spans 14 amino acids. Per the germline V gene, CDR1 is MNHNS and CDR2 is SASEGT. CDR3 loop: CASLISSSYNEQFF. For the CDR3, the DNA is TGTGCCAGCCTGATCAGTAGCTCCTACAATGAGCAGTTCTTC.

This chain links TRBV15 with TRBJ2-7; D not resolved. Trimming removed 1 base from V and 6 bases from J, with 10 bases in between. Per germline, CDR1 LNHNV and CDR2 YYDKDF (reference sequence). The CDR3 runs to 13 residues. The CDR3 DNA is TGTGCCACCAGCAGAGTTCAAGGGCCCGAGCAGTACTTC. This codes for CATSRVQGPEQYF.

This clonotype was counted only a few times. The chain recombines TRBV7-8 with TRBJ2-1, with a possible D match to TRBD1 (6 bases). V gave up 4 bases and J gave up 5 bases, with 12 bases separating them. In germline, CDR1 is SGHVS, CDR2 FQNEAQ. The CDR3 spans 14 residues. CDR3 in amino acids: CASSYTYRDNEQFF. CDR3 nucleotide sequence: TGTGCCAGCAGCTACACTTACAGGGACAATGAGCAGTTCTTC. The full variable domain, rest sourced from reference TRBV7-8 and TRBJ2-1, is GAGVSQSPRYKVAKRGQDVALRCDPISGHVSLFWYQQALGQGPEFLTYFQNEAQLDKSGLPSDRFFAERPEGSVSTLKIQRTQQEDSAVYLCASSYTYRDNEQFFGPGTRLTVL.

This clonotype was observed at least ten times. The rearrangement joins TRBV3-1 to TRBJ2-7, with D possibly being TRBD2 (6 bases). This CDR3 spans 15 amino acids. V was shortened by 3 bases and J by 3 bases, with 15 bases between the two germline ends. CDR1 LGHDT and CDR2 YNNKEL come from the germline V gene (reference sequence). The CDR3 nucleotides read TGTGCCAGCAGCCAGGGAGGCGGTTCTGGCTACGAGCAGTACTTC. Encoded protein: CASSQGGGSGYEQYF.

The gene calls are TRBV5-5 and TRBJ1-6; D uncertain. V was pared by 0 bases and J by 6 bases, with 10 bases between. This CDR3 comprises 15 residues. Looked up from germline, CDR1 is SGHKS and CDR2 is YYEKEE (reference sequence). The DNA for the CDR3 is TGTGCCAGCAGCTTGGGTGCAGGAGCTAATTCACCCCTCCACTTT. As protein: CASSLGAGANSPLHF.

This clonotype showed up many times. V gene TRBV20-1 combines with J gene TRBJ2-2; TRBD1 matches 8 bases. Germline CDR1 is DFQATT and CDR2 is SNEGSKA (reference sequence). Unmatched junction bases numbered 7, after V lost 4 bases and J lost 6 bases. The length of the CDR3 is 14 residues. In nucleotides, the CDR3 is TGCAGTGCTAAACGGACAGGGCTGGCCGGGGAGCTGTTTTTT. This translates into CSAKRTGLAGELFF.

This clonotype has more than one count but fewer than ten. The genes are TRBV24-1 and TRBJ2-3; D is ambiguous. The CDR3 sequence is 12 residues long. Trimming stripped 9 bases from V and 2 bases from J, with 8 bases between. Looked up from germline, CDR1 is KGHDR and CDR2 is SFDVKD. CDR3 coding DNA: TGTGCCACCTCTGACCACACAGATACGCAGTATTTT. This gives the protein CATSDHTDTQYF.

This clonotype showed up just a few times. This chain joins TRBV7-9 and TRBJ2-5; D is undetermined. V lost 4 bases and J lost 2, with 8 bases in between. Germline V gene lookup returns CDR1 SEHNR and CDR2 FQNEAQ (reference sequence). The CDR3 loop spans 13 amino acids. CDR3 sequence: CASSSGSQETQYF. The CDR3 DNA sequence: TGTGCCAGCAGCTCCGGGTCACAAGAGACCCAGTACTTC.

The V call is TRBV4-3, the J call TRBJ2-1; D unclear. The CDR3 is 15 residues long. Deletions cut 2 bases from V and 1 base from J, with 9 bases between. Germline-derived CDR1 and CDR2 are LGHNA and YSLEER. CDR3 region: CASSQPMESYNEQFF. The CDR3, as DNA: TGCGCCAGCAGCCAACCCATGGAATCCTACAATGAGCAGTTCTTC.

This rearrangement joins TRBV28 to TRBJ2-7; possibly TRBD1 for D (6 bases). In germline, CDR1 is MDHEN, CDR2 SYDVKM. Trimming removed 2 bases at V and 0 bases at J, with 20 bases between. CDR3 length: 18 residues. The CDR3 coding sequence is TGTGCCAGCAGTTTAACGTTGTTGGGGGCCAGGGCCTCCTACGAGCAGTACTTC. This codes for CASSLTLLGARASYEQYF.